This T cell receptor (beta chain) was observed in a study of cytomegalovirus exposure and HLA in healthy donors. To note about this clone: As yet, its antigen is unknown.

The V end was cut by 3 bases, the J end by 4 bases, with 11 bases between. The CDR3 extends over 14 amino acids. CDR1 and CDR2 from the germline V gene are MNHEY and SVGAGI. The PCR used 60 Vbeta and 13 Jbeta primers. The protocol was immunoSEQ multiplex PCR, while the TCRdb copy is restricted to in-frame clones and leaves out a portion. The sample records 180,000 or so clones, around four fifths being singletons. Study results and caveats: The authors enumerated 150 to 200 TCR beta chains as linked to cytomegalovirus.

Material for sequencing was PBMCs. The rearrangement uses TRBV6-5 and TRBJ2-3; D remains ambiguous. The TCR sequence derives from a woman between 50 and 59 years old in good health and CMV-seropositive. The DNA for the CDR3 is TGTGCCAGCAGTTATTCCGACTGGGCAGATACGCAGTATTTT. The encoded protein is CASSYSDWADTQYF.